Following are 27 T cell receptor beta chains from one sample sequenced in a study of early T cells in non-severe SARS-CoV-2 infection. TCRdb used MiXCR to reprocess the 5' RACE reads, holding one entry per CDR3 protein. The table records nearly 80,000 distinct CDR3 sequences, 10% to 15% of them present only once. What was sequenced was whole blood. The receptors come from an adult who was a healthcare worker with PCR-confirmed SARS-CoV-2 infection or an uninfected control (not recorded which).

The chain combines TRBV6-5 with TRBJ2-7; D unclear. The CDR3 loop spans 11 amino acids. The germline V gene has CDR1 MNHEY and CDR2 SVGAGI. The V and J ends lost 7 bases and 4 bases respectively, with 8 bases between them. CDR3 residues: CASKNGYEQYF. For the CDR3, the DNA is TGTGCCAGCAAGAACGGTTACGAGCAGTACTTC.

This clonotype was recorded a few times. J is TRBJ2-6 and V is TRBV28, with D hard to call. This CDR3 has 15 amino acids. Looked up from germline, CDR1 is MDHEN and CDR2 is SYDVKM. V was pared by 4 bases and J by 2 bases, with 9 bases between. The CDR3 reads CASSSQRTGANVLTF. The CDR3 DNA sequence: TGTGCCAGCAGTTCCCAGAGAACTGGGGCCAACGTCCTGACTTTC.

Here the CDR3 reads CASSPSRTGEQFF. The CDR3 DNA reads TGTGCCAGCAGCCCATCCAGGACCGGGGAGCAGTTCTTC. The J gene is TRBJ2-1, the V gene TRBV3-1; D is undetermined. The ends were cut back, 4 bases at V and 10 bases at J, with 14 bases in the middle. CDR3 length: 13 residues. CDR1 LGHDT and CDR2 YNNKEL come from the germline V gene (reference sequence).

A few counts support this clonotype. The chain couples TRBV28 to TRBJ2-1; tentatively, D is TRBD2 (5 bases). Germline V gene sequence: CDR1 MDHEN, CDR2 SYDVKM. Between the trimmed V and J ends, which lost 3 bases and 5 bases, there was a span of 14 bases. The CDR3 runs 15 residues. In nucleotides, the CDR3 is TGTGCCAGCAGTTTCAAATTAGCGAGACACAATGAGCAGTTCTTC. Translated: CASSFKLARHNEQFF.

This clonotype has a handful of counts. The chain has TRBV10-2 and TRBJ2-7; D uncertain. The germline CDR1 and CDR2 sequences are WSHSY and SAAADI. The length of the CDR3 is 14 residues. V gave up 0 bases and J gave up 5 bases, with 11 bases separating them. DNA of the CDR3: TGCGCCAGCAGTGAGTCTGGGCGGCCAAACGAGCAGTACTTC. This sequence encodes CASSESGRPNEQYF.

This clonotype was seen ten or more times. This rearrangement joins TRBV19 to TRBJ1-2; D remains ambiguous. The V gene lost 6 bases and the J gene lost 4 bases, with 12 bases spanning the gap. Germline CDR1 LNHDA, CDR2 SQIVND (reference sequence). The CDR3 contains 13 residues. CDR3 bases: TGTGCCAGTAGCAAAGGACGGATCTATGGCTACACCTTC. It codes for CASSKGRIYGYTF.

In this sample, this clonotype turned up many times. V usage is TRBV28 and J usage is TRBJ1-2; 9 positions match TRBD1. The germline gives CDR1 MDHEN, CDR2 SYDVKM. Unmatched junction bases numbered 15, after V lost 6 bases and J lost 10 bases. The CDR3 extends over 15 amino acids. CDR3 protein: CASRYKIYRGRDYTF. CDR3 bases: TGTGCCAGCAGATATAAGATATACAGGGGGCGCGACTACACCTTC.

This clonotype has a count of ten or more. The CDR3 here is CATSGGVNQPQHF. CDR3 DNA: TGTGCCACCAGTGGGGGCGTCAATCAGCCCCAGCATTTT. The genes are TRBV24-1 and TRBJ1-5; D possibly corresponds to TRBD1 (5 bases). This CDR3 comprises 13 residues. The V gene lost 5 bases and the J gene lost 3 bases, with 7 bases spanning the gap. CDR1 is KGHDR and CDR2 is SFDVKD in the germline V gene.

Many counts were recorded for this clonotype. The gene calls are TRBV7-9 and TRBJ2-5; a weak D match, TRBD1 (5 bases). The V end was cut by 1 base, the J end by 2 bases, with 8 bases between. The CDR3 has 14 residues. CDR1 and CDR2 from the germline V gene are SEHNR and FQNEAQ (reference sequence). CDR3 sequence reads: CASSLVPGQETQYF. The CDR3 DNA reads TGTGCCAGCAGCTTAGTACCAGGGCAAGAGACCCAGTACTTC.

This clonotype was detected many times. The rearrangement links TRBV4-1 to TRBJ2-7; D not certain. Trimming removed 0 bases at V and 3 bases at J, with 12 bases between. Per germline, CDR1 MGHRA and CDR2 YSYEKL. There are 15 residues in the CDR3. The DNA of the CDR3 is TGCGCCAGCAGCCAAGAAGTCAGCTTAGACTACGAGCAGTACTTC. Protein product: CASSQEVSLDYEQYF.

This clonotype was detected ten times or more. This rearrangement joins TRBV28 to TRBJ2-3; D assignment may be TRBD1 or TRBD2 (6 bases each). This CDR3 region has 13 residues. In germline, CDR1 is MDHEN, CDR2 SYDVKM. Between the trimmed V and J ends, which lost 9 bases and 4 bases, there was a span of 14 bases. CDR3 sequence (DNA): TGTGCCAGTCGAGGGGGGACCCCAGATACGCAGTATTTT. It is translated as CASRGGTPDTQYF.

This clonotype was observed many times. The chain joins TRBV20-1 to TRBJ2-5, with D tentatively TRBD1 or TRBD2 (5 bases each). The V end lost 1 base, the J end lost 2 bases, and 14 bases lay between the germline ends. The CDR3 covers 15 residues. In germline, CDR1 is DFQATT, CDR2 SNEGSKA (reference sequence). The CDR3 here is CSARGPEGPQETQYF. CDR3 nucleotide sequence: TGCAGTGCTAGAGGGCCCGAGGGACCTCAAGAGACCCAGTACTTC.

The sample holds many counts of this clonotype. This chain uses TRBV3-1 with TRBJ1-5; 9 nucleotides align to TRBD1. Per the germline V gene, CDR1 is LGHDT and CDR2 is YNNKEL (reference sequence). The V and J ends lost 3 bases and 4 bases, in that order; junction bases with no gene match: 1. CDR3 length: 14 residues. The CDR3 DNA is TGTGCCAGCAGCCAGGGGACAGGGAATCAGCCCCAGCATTTT. Protein: CASSQGTGNQPQHF. The full variable domain, its missing parts supplied by reference TRBV3-1 and TRBJ1-5, is DTAVSQTPKYLVTQMGNDKSIKCEQNLGHDTMYWYKQDSKKFLKIMFSYNNKELIINETVPNRFSPKSPDKAHLNLHINSLELGDSAVYFCASSQGTGNQPQHFGDGTRLSIL.

At least ten counts were recorded for this clonotype. The chain recombines TRBV12-3 or TRBV12-4 with TRBJ1-1, with 7 bases fitting TRBD1. This CDR3 spans 14 amino acids. Trimming at V came to 4 bases and at J to 0 bases, leaving 2 bases not matched to a gene. As DNA, the CDR3 is TGTGCCAGCAGTTCACAGGGGATGAACACTGAAGCTTTCTTT. Protein: CASSSQGMNTEAFF.

The chain employs TRBV28 and TRBJ2-4; D is unresolved. With 6 bases removed from V and 4 bases from J, the gap between germline ends came to 19 bases. The CDR3 runs to 16 residues. From germline, CDR1 is MDHEN and CDR2 SYDVKM. In nucleotides, the CDR3 is TGTGCCAGCAGCAAAACCCGCCAAGCGTGGAAAAACATTCAGTACTTC. Protein: CASSKTRQAWKNIQYF.

This clonotype turned up a few times. The rearrangement links TRBV14 to TRBJ2-2; D uncertain. Germline loops: CDR1 SGHDN, CDR2 FVKESK. Deletions cut 4 bases from V and 5 bases from J, with 8 bases between. The CDR3 covers 13 residues. Here the CDR3 reads CASSPQETGELFF. DNA of the CDR3: TGTGCCAGCAGCCCTCAGGAAACCGGGGAGCTGTTTTTT. Looking up the rest from reference TRBV14 and TRBJ2-2 gives the full variable domain: EAGVTQFPSHSVIEKGQTVTLRCDPISGHDNLYWYRRVMGKEIKFLLHFVKESKQDESGMPNNRFLAERTGGTYSTLKVQPAELEDSGVYFCASSPQETGELFFGEGSRLTVL.

V is TRBV7-9 and J is TRBJ2-7, with D tentatively TRBD1 (6 bases). The germline V and J ends were trimmed by 1 base and 5 bases, with 15 bases remaining between them. Germline CDR1 and CDR2: SEHNR and FQNEAQ (reference sequence). The CDR3 runs 15 residues. CDR3 loop: CASSLDPTGRDEQYF. The CDR3 bases are TGTGCCAGCAGCTTAGATCCAACAGGGCGGGACGAGCAGTACTTC.

The gene calls are TRBV6-2 or TRBV6-3 and TRBJ1-5; D perhaps matches TRBD1 (5 bases). The V end was cut by 1 base, the J end by 3 bases, with 10 bases between. CDR1 and CDR2 from the germline V gene are MNHEY and SVGEGT. The CDR3 spans 15 residues. Here the CDR3 reads CASSYWGTDNQPQHF. Written as DNA, the CDR3 is TGTGCCAGCAGTTACTGGGGGACGGACAATCAGCCCCAGCATTTT.

This clonotype was counted a few times. The chain employs TRBV18 and TRBJ2-3, with a possible D match to TRBD1 (6 bases). V was clipped by 4 bases and J by 0 bases, with 14 bases between them. From germline, CDR1 is KGHSH and CDR2 LQKENI. The CDR3 contains 16 residues. Here the CDR3 reads CASSHSHRASTDTQYF. In DNA form, the CDR3 reads TGTGCCAGCTCACACAGCCACAGGGCCAGCACAGATACGCAGTATTTT.

This clonotype was counted a few times. The chain carries TRBV6-6 and TRBJ2-7; 8 bases line up with TRBD2. The germline V gene encodes CDR1 MNHNY and CDR2 SVGAGI (reference sequence). The CDR3 contains 16 residues. The J segment lost 5 bases and the V segment lost 2 bases, leaving 11 bases of the junction unmatched. The CDR3 loop reads CASSYLPSGSSNEQYF. CDR3 DNA: TGTGCCAGCAGTTACCTCCCAAGCGGGAGCTCTAACGAGCAGTACTTC.

This clonotype was found a few times. This chain connects TRBV30 to TRBJ2-5; D gene unclear. Germline CDR1 and CDR2: GTSNPN and SVGIG (reference sequence). CDR3 length equals 12 residues. V was clipped by 2 bases and J by 4 bases, with 8 bases between them. The CDR3 loop is CAWSPLTETQYF. The DNA of the CDR3 is TGTGCCTGGAGTCCGCTCACAGAGACCCAGTACTTC.

The V and J genes are TRBV5-1 and TRBJ2-7; maybe TRBD1 (6 bases). Looked up from germline, CDR1 is SGHRS and CDR2 is YFSETQ. V was trimmed by 4 bases and J by 5 bases, leaving 7 bases between them. The CDR3 extends over 11 amino acids. CDR3 protein: CASSPGDEQYF. CDR3 sequence (DNA): TGCGCCAGCAGCCCAGGGGACGAGCAGTACTTC.

This clonotype was recorded at least ten times. The J gene is TRBJ2-1, the V gene TRBV10-3; TRBD1 might be the D (6 bases). Germline V gene sequence: CDR1 ENHRY, CDR2 SYGVKD. V lost 4 bases and J 9 bases, leaving 13 bases between the germline ends. The CDR3 runs 13 residues. CDR3 residues: CAISVAGDGEQFF. Here the CDR3 DNA reads TGTGCCATCAGTGTGGCAGGGGACGGTGAGCAGTTCTTC.

This clonotype was seen ten or more times. The chain has TRBV7-2 and TRBJ1-4, with 7 bases aligning to TRBD1. There are 16 residues in the CDR3. From germline, CDR1 is SGHTA and CDR2 FQGNSA. Germline trimming cut 2 bases from V and 0 bases from J; bases unmatched to any gene: 3. CDR3 DNA: TGTGCCAGCAGCTTAACAGGGGTGGCAACTAATGAAAAACTGTTTTTT. Translated: CASSLTGVATNEKLFF.

This clonotype was recorded many times. This chain joins TRBV19 and TRBJ2-1; D is tentatively TRBD1 or TRBD2 (5 bases each). CDR3 length equals 21 residues. CDR1 and CDR2 from the germline V gene are LNHDA and SQIVND (reference sequence). The V and J ends lost 0 bases and 0 bases respectively, with 24 bases between them. The DNA for the CDR3 is TGTGCCAGTAGTATAGAAAACCGGGACCCCAGAACCGGAAGCTCCTACAATGAGCAGTTCTTC. This gives the protein CASSIENRDPRTGSSYNEQFF.

The gene calls are TRBV6-2 or TRBV6-3 and TRBJ2-1, with D possibly matching TRBD2 (7 bases). CDR3 length: 15 residues. Germline CDR1 reads MNHEY; CDR2 reads SVGEGT. Trimming took off 2 bases at V and 7 bases at J, with 15 bases between the two ends. The CDR3 loop is CASSYIWGGRNEQFF. The CDR3 DNA reads as TGTGCCAGCAGTTACATATGGGGGGGCCGAAATGAGCAGTTCTTC.

The V gene is TRBV7-2, the J gene TRBJ2-1; 11 nucleotides agree with TRBD2. The CDR3 loop spans 15 amino acids. In germline, CDR1 is SGHTA, CDR2 FQGNSA. With V trimmed by 3 bases and J by 10 bases, 8 bases remained unmatched. The CDR3 spells CASSFIAGGGGEQFF. The CDR3 DNA is TGTGCCAGCAGCTTTATAGCGGGAGGGGGCGGAGAGCAGTTCTTC.